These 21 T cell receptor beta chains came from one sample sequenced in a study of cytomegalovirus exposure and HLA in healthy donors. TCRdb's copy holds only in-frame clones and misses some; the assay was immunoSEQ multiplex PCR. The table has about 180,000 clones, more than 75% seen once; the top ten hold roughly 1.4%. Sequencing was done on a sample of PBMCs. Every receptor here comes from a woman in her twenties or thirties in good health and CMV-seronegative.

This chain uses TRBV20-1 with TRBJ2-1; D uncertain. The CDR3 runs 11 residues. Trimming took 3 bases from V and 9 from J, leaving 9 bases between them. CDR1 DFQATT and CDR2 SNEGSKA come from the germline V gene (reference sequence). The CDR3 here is CSASPSGEQFF. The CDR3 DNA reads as TGCAGTGCTAGCCCCTCGGGTGAGCAGTTCTTC.

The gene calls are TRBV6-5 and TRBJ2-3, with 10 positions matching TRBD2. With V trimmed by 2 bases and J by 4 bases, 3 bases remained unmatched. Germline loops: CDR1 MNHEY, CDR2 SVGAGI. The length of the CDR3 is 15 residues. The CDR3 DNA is TGTGCCAGCAGTTACGCTAGCGGGGGTGCAGATACGCAGTATTTT. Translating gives CASSYASGGADTQYF.

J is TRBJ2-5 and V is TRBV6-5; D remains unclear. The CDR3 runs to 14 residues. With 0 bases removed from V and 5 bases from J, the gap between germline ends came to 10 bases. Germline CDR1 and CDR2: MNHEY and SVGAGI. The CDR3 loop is CASSYSRSVETQYF. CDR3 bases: TGTGCCAGCAGTTACTCCAGGTCGGTTGAGACCCAGTACTTC.

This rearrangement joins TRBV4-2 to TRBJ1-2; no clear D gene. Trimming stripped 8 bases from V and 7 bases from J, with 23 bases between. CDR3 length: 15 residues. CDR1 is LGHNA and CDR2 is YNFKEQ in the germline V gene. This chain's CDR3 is CASALLGSAQFGYTF. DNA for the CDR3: TGTGCCAGCGCACTGTTGGGGAGCGCCCAGTTTGGCTACACCTTC.

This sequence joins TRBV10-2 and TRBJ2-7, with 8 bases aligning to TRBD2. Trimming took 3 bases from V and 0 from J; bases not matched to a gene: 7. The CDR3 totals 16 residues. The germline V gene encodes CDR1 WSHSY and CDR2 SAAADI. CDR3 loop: CASSDLSLAGSYEQYF. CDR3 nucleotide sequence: TGCGCCAGCAGTGATCTGAGTCTAGCGGGCTCCTACGAGCAGTACTTC.

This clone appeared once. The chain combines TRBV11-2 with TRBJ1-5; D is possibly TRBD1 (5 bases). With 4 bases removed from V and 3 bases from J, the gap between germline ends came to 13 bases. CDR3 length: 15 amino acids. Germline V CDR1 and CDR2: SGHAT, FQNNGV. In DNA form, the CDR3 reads TGTGCCAGCAGCTCCCCGGGGGAGAACAATCAGCCCCAGCATTTT. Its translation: CASSSPGENNQPQHF.

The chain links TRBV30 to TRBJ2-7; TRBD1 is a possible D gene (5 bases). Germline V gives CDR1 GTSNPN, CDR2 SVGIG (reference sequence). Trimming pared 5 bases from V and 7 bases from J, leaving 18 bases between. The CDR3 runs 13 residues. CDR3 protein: CAWSMGRSREQYF. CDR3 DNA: TGTGCCTGGTCAATGGGGCGGTCCCGAGAGCAGTACTTC.

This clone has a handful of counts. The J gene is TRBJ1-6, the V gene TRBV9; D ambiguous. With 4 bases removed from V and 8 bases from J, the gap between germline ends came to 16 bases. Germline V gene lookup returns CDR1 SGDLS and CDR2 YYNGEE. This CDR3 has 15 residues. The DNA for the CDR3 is TGTGCCAGCAGCCCGGCCGGGTACGTGGATTCACCCCTCCACTTT. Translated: CASSPAGYVDSPLHF. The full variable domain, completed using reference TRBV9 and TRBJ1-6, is DSGVTQTPKHLITATGQRVTLRCSPRSGDLSVYWYQQSLDQGLQFLIQYYNGEERAKGNILERFSAQQFPDLHSELNLSSLELGDSALYFCASSPAGYVDSPLHFGNGTRLTVT.

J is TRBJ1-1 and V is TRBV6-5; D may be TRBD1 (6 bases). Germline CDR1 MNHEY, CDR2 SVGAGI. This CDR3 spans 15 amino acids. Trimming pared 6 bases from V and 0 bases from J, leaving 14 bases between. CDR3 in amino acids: CASRNRANLNTEAFF. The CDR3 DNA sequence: TGTGCCAGCAGGAACAGGGCGAACCTGAACACTGAAGCTTTCTTT.

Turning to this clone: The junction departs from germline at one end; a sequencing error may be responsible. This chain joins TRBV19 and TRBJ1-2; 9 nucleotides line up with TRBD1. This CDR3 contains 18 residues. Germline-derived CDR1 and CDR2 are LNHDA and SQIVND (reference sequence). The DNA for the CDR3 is TGTGCCAGTAGTATAGTACGACTCCTGAGGGACAGGGAGTATGACTACACCTTC. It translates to CASSIVRLLRDREYDYTF. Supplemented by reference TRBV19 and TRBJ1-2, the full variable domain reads DGGITQSPKYLFRKEGQNVTLSCEQNLNHDAMYWYRQDPGQGLRLIYYSQIVNDFQKGDIAEGYSVSREKKESFPLTVTSAQKNPTAFYLCASSIVRLLRDREYDYTFGSGTRLTVV.

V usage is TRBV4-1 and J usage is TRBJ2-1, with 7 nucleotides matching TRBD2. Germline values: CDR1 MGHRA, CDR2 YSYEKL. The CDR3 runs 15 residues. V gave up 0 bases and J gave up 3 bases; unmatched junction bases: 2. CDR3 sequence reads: CASSQDRDYYNEQFF. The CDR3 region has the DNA TGCGCCAGCAGCCAAGACCGGGACTACTACAATGAGCAGTTCTTC.

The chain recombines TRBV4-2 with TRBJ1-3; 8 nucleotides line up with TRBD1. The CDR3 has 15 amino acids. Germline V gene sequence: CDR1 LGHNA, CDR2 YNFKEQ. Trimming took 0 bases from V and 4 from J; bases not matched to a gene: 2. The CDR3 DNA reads TGTGCCAGCAGCCAAGACAGGGGGCCAGGAAACACCATATATTTT. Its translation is CASSQDRGPGNTIYF.

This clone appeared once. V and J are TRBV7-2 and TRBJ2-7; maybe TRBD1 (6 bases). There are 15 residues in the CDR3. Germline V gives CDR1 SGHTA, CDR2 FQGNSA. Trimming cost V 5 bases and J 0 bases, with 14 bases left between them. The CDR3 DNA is TGTGCCAGCAGCCCAAGGGGGTTAAGCTCCTACGAGCAGTACTTC. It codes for CASSPRGLSSYEQYF.

This chain's CDR3 is CASSVRDPRYNEQFF. The CDR3 DNA is TGTGCCAGCAGTGTCCGGGATCCGAGGTACAATGAGCAGTTCTTC. The chain uses TRBV2 and TRBJ2-1; D is perhaps TRBD2 (5 bases). The V end lost 4 bases, the J end lost 4 bases, and 14 bases lay between the germline ends. The germline V gene encodes CDR1 SNHLY and CDR2 FYNNEI. The length of the CDR3 is 15 residues.

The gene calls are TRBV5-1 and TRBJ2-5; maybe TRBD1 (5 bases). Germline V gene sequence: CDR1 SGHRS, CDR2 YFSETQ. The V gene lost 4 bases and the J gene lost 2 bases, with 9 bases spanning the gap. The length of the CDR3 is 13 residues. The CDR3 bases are TGCGCCAGCAGCACGACAGTACAAGAGACCCAGTACTTC. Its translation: CASSTTVQETQYF.

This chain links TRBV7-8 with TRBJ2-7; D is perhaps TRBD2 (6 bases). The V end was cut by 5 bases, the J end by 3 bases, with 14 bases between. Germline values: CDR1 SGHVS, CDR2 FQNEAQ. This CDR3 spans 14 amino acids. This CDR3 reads CASSPRDQYYEQYF. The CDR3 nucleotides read TGTGCCAGCAGCCCGCGGGACCAGTACTACGAGCAGTACTTC.

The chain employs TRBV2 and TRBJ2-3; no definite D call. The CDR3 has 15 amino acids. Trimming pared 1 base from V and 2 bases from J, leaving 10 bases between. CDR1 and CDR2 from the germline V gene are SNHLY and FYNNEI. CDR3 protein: CASSEDRVITDTQYF. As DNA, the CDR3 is TGTGCCAGCAGTGAAGACCGGGTAATCACAGATACGCAGTATTTT.

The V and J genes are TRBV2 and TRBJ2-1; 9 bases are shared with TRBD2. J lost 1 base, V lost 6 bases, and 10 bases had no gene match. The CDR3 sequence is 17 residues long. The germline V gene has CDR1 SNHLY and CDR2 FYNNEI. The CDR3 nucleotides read TGTGCCAGCAGCCCCAATCTAGCGGGGAAGTCCTACAATGAGCAGTTCTTC. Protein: CASSPNLAGKSYNEQFF.

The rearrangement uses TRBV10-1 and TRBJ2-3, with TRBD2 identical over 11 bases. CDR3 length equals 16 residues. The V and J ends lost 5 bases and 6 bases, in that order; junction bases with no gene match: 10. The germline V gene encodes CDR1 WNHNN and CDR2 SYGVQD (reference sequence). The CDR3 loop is CASSRAGTSGVDTQYF. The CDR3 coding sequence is TGCGCCAGCAGTCGGGCCGGGACTAGCGGTGTCGATACGCAGTATTTT.

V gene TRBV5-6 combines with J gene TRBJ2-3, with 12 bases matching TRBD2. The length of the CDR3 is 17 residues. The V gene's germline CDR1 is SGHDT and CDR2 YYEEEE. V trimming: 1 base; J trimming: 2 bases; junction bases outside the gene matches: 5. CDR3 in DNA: TGTGCCAGCAGCTTGTATACTAGCGGGGGGTTCACAGATACGCAGTATTTT. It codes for CASSLYTSGGFTDTQYF.

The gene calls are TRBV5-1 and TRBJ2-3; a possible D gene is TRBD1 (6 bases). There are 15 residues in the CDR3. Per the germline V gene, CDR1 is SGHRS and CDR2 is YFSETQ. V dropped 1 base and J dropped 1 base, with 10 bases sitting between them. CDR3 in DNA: TGCGCCAGCAGCTTGTGGGCAGGGGGCACAGATACGCAGTATTTT. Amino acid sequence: CASSLWAGGTDTQYF.